Listed here are 25 T cell receptor beta chains from one sample, sequenced in a study of T-cell reconstitution after alpha-beta-depleted transplantation in children. Preparing the TCRbeta library involved the use of unique molecular identifiers. TCRdb itself ran the PCR reads through MiXCR, one entry per CDR3 protein. Of a few hundred thousand distinct CDR3 sequences detected, 43% appear once; the ten largest clones hold under 30%. The material was PBMCs, obtained before TCRalphabeta/CD19-depleted stem cell transplant. These receptors all stem from a girl aged 2-9 years with aplastic anemia, due to receive a stem cell transplant.

This clonotype was counted only a few times. The rearrangement uses TRBV7-2 and TRBJ2-3, with D perhaps assigned TRBD1 or TRBD2 (5 bases each). This CDR3 comprises 14 residues. Deletions cut 2 bases from V and 3 bases from J, with 9 bases between. The germline V gene encodes CDR1 SGHTA and CDR2 FQGNSA. The CDR3 DNA is TGTGCCAGCAGCTTAACGGGACGTACAGATACGCAGTATTTT. This sequence encodes CASSLTGRTDTQYF.

The rearrangement uses TRBV30 and TRBJ2-3; D is unresolved. Per germline, CDR1 GTSNPN and CDR2 SVGIG (reference sequence). Trimming removed 2 bases at V and 6 bases at J, with 15 bases between. The CDR3 spans 14 residues. CDR3: CAWSIRTSRDTQYF. CDR3 DNA: TGTGCCTGGAGTATTCGGACGTCACGGGATACGCAGTATTTT.

The chain carries TRBV29-1 and TRBJ2-7; the match to TRBD1 covers 8 bases. Trimming removed 2 bases from V and 0 bases from J; junction bases left unmatched: 3. Germline loops: CDR1 SQVTM, CDR2 ANQGSEA. The CDR3 runs 14 residues. Here the CDR3 reads CSVERDRSSYEQYF. CDR3 nucleotide sequence: TGCAGCGTTGAACGGGACAGGAGCTCCTACGAGCAGTACTTC.

The chain joins TRBV6-1 to TRBJ2-7; 10 positions agree with TRBD1. CDR1 and CDR2 (germline): MNHNS, SASEGT. Trimming removed 6 bases from V and 9 bases from J; junction bases left unmatched: 17. There are 16 residues in the CDR3. The CDR3 protein is CASSLYSTGQGIGQYF. The DNA for the CDR3 is TGTGCCAGCAGCCTTTACTCTACGGGACAGGGGATTGGGCAGTACTTC.

The CDR3 nucleotides read TGTGCCAGCAGCTCCGAGCGGGGCCCCACAGATACGCAGTATTTT. It is translated as CASSSERGPTDTQYF. The chain combines TRBV7-8 with TRBJ2-3; 7 nucleotides match TRBD2. Germline trimming cut 4 bases from V and 2 bases from J; bases unmatched to any gene: 6. From germline, CDR1 is SGHVS and CDR2 FQNEAQ. This CDR3 spans 15 amino acids.

This chain uses TRBV7-6 with TRBJ2-1; TRBD1 matches at 11 bases. CDR3 length equals 16 residues. The germline V gene encodes CDR1 SGHVS and CDR2 FNYEAQ. Germline trimming cut 5 bases from V and 9 bases from J; bases unmatched to any gene: 12. Written as DNA, the CDR3 is TGTGCCAGCAGCCACCTGGCTGGACAGGGGGCGTCTGAGCAGTTCTTC. It yields the protein CASSHLAGQGASEQFF. The full variable domain, in which reference TRBV7-6 and TRBJ2-1 provide the parts outside the CDR3, is GAGVSQSPRYKVTKRGQDVALRCDPISGHVSLYWYRQALGQGPEFLTYFNYEAQQDKSGLPNDRFSAERPEGSISTLTIQRTEQRDSAMYRCASSHLAGQGASEQFFGPGTRLTVL.

This clonotype was detected ten times or more. The chain employs TRBV19 and TRBJ2-1; 8 nucleotides match TRBD2. Germline CDR1 reads LNHDA; CDR2 reads SQIVND (reference sequence). The CDR3 extends over 13 amino acids. With V trimmed by 5 bases and J by 12 bases, 9 bases remained unmatched. CDR3 sequence (DNA): TGTGCCAGTAGTCGCCAGCGGGAGACTTGGCAGTTCTTC. Translating it yields CASSRQRETWQFF.

The chain uses TRBV5-1 and TRBJ2-2; 11 positions match TRBD2. The junction had 2 bases not matched to a gene; V was cut back by 0 bases and J by 4 bases. The CDR3 totals 16 residues. Per germline, CDR1 SGHRS and CDR2 YFSETQ. The CDR3 is CASSLELAGGTGELFF. The CDR3, as DNA: TGCGCCAGCAGCTTGGAGCTAGCGGGAGGCACCGGGGAGCTGTTTTTT. The whole variable domain, remainder taken from reference TRBV5-1 and TRBJ2-2, is KAGVTQTPRYLIKTRGQQVTLSCSPISGHRSVSWYQQTPGQGLQFLFEYFSETQRNKGNFPGRFSGRQFSNSRSEMNVSTLELGDSALYLCASSLELAGGTGELFFGEGSRLTVL.

The V and J genes are TRBV7-8 and TRBJ2-1; 7 nucleotides line up with TRBD2. The germline gives CDR1 SGHVS, CDR2 FQNEAQ. J lost 7 bases, V lost 0 bases, and 6 bases had no gene match. CDR3 length equals 15 residues. The CDR3 loop reads CASSLAAGLENEQFF. The DNA of the CDR3 is TGTGCCAGCAGCTTAGCTGCTGGACTAGAGAATGAGCAGTTCTTC.

The CDR3 bases are TGTGCCAGCAGTTACTCAACGGCCTACGAGCAGTACTTC. It translates to CASSYSTAYEQYF. J is TRBJ2-7 and V is TRBV6-5, with D unclear. Germline V CDR1 and CDR2: MNHEY, SVGAGI. The CDR3 consists of 13 residues. Trimming cost V 0 bases and J 2 bases, with 5 bases left between them.

V gene TRBV11-1 combines with J gene TRBJ1-1; 9 nucleotides agree with TRBD1. The junction had 20 bases not matched to a gene; V was cut back by 5 bases and J by 4 bases. The germline gives CDR1 SGHAT, CDR2 FQDESV (reference sequence). This CDR3 is built from 19 residues. This CDR3 reads CASSIKVRDRDHLGTEAFF. CDR3 DNA sequence: TGTGCCAGCAGCATAAAGGTCCGGGACAGGGACCACCTGGGCACTGAAGCTTTCTTT.

About this clonotype: This may come from a read error, since a much larger clone is one base off. The chain has TRBV5-1 and TRBJ2-5; D is perhaps TRBD1 (6 bases). This CDR3 spans 15 amino acids. Germline V gene data show CDR1 as SGHRS and CDR2 as YFSETQ. CDR3 in amino acids: CASSGAGTPQESQYF. In DNA, the CDR3 is TGCGCCAGCAGCGGGGCCGGGACACCCCAAGAGAGCCAGTACTTC.

The CDR3: CASSQRTGAGGELFF. CDR3 sequence (DNA): TGTGCCAGCAGTCAGAGGACAGGGGCGGGCGGGGAGCTGTTTTTT. The rearrangement links TRBV12-3 or TRBV12-4 to TRBJ2-2; 9 nucleotides line up with TRBD1. The CDR3 sequence is 15 residues long. The V segment lost 5 bases and the J segment 7 bases; nucleotides outside the gene matches: 8.

The V gene is TRBV20-1, the J gene TRBJ2-1; D is undetermined. This CDR3 is 12 amino acids long. The V gene lost 5 bases and the J gene lost 4 bases, with 9 bases spanning the gap. Germline CDR1 is DFQATT and CDR2 is SNEGSKA (reference sequence). The CDR3, as DNA: TGCAGTGCTCGAGTACAGTACAATGAGCAGTTCTTC. Its protein is CSARVQYNEQFF.

The chain is built from TRBV5-1 and TRBJ1-4; possibly TRBD1 for D (5 bases). Germline CDR1 and CDR2: SGHRS and YFSETQ. V dropped 5 bases and J dropped 8 bases, with 13 bases sitting between them. This CDR3 region has 13 residues. CDR3 sequence: CASSVGPEEKLFF. In DNA, the CDR3 is TGCGCCAGCAGTGTGGGGCCGGAGGAAAAACTGTTTTTT.

This clonotype has ten or more counts. CDR3 in amino acids: CLGQNTGELFF. As DNA, the CDR3 is TGTTTAGGACAAAACACCGGGGAGCTGTTTTTT. V is TRBV7-9 and J is TRBJ2-2; D is perhaps TRBD1 (5 bases). Germline V gene lookup returns CDR1 SEHNR and CDR2 FQNEAQ (reference sequence). CDR3 size: 11 residues.

This clonotype occurred a few times. V is TRBV10-3 and J is TRBJ2-3, with D perhaps assigned TRBD1 or TRBD2 (5 bases each). This CDR3 comprises 15 residues. V was pared by 3 bases and J by 6 bases, with 16 bases between. CDR1 is ENHRY, CDR2 SYGVKD, per germline. CDR3 protein: CAISDTGTTGDTQYF. In nucleotides, the CDR3 is TGTGCCATCAGTGACACCGGGACCACCGGCGATACGCAGTATTTT.

Here the CDR3 DNA reads TGCAGTGCTACGAGTCTCTCCTACGAGCAGTACTTC. Its translation is CSATSLSYEQYF. The chain joins TRBV20-1 to TRBJ2-7; D ambiguous. The germline CDR1 and CDR2 sequences are DFQATT and SNEGSKA (reference sequence). The V end lost 4 bases, the J end lost 0 bases, and 7 bases lay between the germline ends. The CDR3 loop spans 12 amino acids.

This clonotype was counted only a few times. The chain recombines TRBV7-2 with TRBJ1-5, with TRBD1 matching over 7 bases. The CDR3 has 13 residues. The V and J ends lost 8 bases and 3 bases, in that order; junction bases with no gene match: 4. The germline V gene has CDR1 SGHTA and CDR2 FQGNSA. The CDR3 protein is CASRGQINQPQHF. The CDR3 DNA reads TGTGCCAGCCGGGGACAGATCAATCAGCCCCAGCATTTT.

Regarding this clonotype: Being one base from a much bigger clone, this may be a read error. The chain couples TRBV6-1 to TRBJ2-7; possible D gene TRBD2, 6 bases. CDR1 and CDR2 (germline): MNHNS, SASEGT. The CDR3 covers 14 residues. The CDR3 coding sequence is TGTGCCAGCAGTCCGCTTGGGGGGATCTACGAGCAGTCCTTC. Its protein product is CASSPLGGIYEQSF.

This chain uses TRBV20-1 with TRBJ1-5; D gene uncertain. Trimming took off 4 bases at V and 6 bases at J, with 13 bases between the two ends. CDR3 length equals 13 residues. CDR1 is DFQATT and CDR2 is SNEGSKA in the germline V gene (reference sequence). This CDR3 reads CSAKGPYGQPQHF. The CDR3 DNA follows: TGCAGTGCTAAAGGACCGTATGGTCAGCCCCAGCATTTT.

This clonotype was seen a few times. V is TRBV6-1 and J is TRBJ2-5, with D possibly TRBD2 on 5 matching bases. V was clipped by 5 bases and J by 5 bases, with 18 bases between them. The CDR3 is 15 residues long. Germline CDR1 and CDR2: MNHNS and SASEGT. The CDR3 nucleotides read TGTGCCAGCAGTCGAGGCGTAAAGAGGGAGGAGACCCAGTACTTC. This encodes CASSRGVKREETQYF.

This clonotype has at least ten counts. V is TRBV12-3 or TRBV12-4 and J is TRBJ1-5; no definite D call. CDR3 size: 15 residues. V was shortened by 5 bases and J by 0 bases, with 11 bases between the two germline ends. CDR3 amino acids: CASSPRGFSNQPQHF. The CDR3 DNA is TGTGCCAGCAGTCCCCGGGGATTTAGCAATCAGCCCCAGCATTTT.

The chain employs TRBV11-2 and TRBJ2-4; D possibly matches TRBD1 or TRBD2 (5 bases each). The germline gives CDR1 SGHAT, CDR2 FQNNGV. The CDR3 is made up of 15 amino acids. Trimming took 5 bases from V and 6 from J, leaving 17 bases between them. The CDR3 coding sequence is TGTGCCAGCAGCCCCCGGGACGGACCATTAAACATTCAGTACTTC. This sequence encodes CASSPRDGPLNIQYF.

The J gene is TRBJ2-6, the V gene TRBV6-2 or TRBV6-3, with 9 bases matching TRBD1. The CDR3 runs 17 residues. V lost 7 bases, J lost 0 bases, and 7 bases stayed unmatched. Germline loops: CDR1 MNHEY, CDR2 SVGEGT. The CDR3 coding sequence is TGTGCCAGCATGGCGGGACAGGGTTACTCTGGGGCCAACGTCCTGACTTTC. This translates into CASMAGQGYSGANVLTF.